Included here is one TCR beta chain sequence, with context. One end of the junction does not line up with germline, which may come from a read error. This sample's RNA came from whole unsorted tissue. The CDR3 covers 13 residues. The data were obtained in a study of tumor and adjacent non-tumor tissue in lung cancer. Study details: Patients comprised 12 adenocarcinoma, 2 squamous cell carcinoma and 1 small cell lung cancer. On average, productive TCRbeta reads reached about 4.2 million per sample.

The library came from three nested PCR rounds adapted from ARM-PCR protocols. TCRdb re-analysed the multiplex PCR reads in MiXCR, keeping a single row per CDR3 protein. The sample has 60,000 to 85,000 distinct CDR3 sequences; around 80% are singletons. The TCR was taken from a woman aged 45-65 years with non-small cell lung cancer. V and J are TRBV12-3 or TRBV12-4 and TRBJ2-1; D is unresolved. Material: lung tumor tissue. CDR3 DNA: TGTGCCAACAGTCTAGGTGGGGACAATGAGCAGTTCTTC. Protein: CANSLGGDNEQFF.